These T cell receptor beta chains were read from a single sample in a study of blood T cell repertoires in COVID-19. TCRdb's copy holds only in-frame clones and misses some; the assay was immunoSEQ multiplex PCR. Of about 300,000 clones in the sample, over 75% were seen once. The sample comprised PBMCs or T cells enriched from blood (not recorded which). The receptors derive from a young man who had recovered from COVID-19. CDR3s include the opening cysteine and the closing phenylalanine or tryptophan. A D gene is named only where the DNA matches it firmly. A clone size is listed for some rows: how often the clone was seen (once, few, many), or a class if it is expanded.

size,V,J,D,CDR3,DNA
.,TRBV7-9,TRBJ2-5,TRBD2,CASSSGLAGVETQYF,TGTGCCAGCAGCTCCGGACTAGCGGGAGTAGAGACCCAGTACTTC
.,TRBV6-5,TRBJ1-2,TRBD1,CASRDTGGDDGYTF,TGTGCCAGCAGAGACACAGGGGGCGATGATGGCTACACCTTC
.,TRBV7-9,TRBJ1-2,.,CASSLGLPNYGYTF,TGTGCCAGCAGCTTAGGACTTCCTAACTATGGCTACACCTTC
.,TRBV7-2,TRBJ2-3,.,CASSYDSGSTDTQYF,TGTGCCAGCAGCTACGACAGTGGGAGCACAGATACGCAGTATTTT
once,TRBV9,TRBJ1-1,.,CASSVGPAEQGNTEAFF,TGTGCCAGCAGCGTAGGGCCTGCGGAACAGGGGAACACTGAAGCTTTCTTT
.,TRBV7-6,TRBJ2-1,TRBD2,CASSLVATSGDNEQFF,TGTGCCAGCAGCTTAGTAGCGACTAGCGGGGACAATGAGCAGTTCTTC
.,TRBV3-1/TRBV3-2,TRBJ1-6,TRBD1,CASSQVGGGNSPLHF,TGTGCCAGCAGCCAAGTAGGAGGGGGCAATTCACCCCTCCACTTT
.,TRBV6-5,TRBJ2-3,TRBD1,CASRRDRGHADTQYF,TGTGCCAGCAGGAGGGACAGGGGGCACGCAGATACGCAGTATTTT
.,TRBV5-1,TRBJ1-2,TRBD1,CASSLPGTGLSGYTF,TGCGCCAGCAGCTTACCCGGGACAGGGCTCAGTGGCTACACCTTC
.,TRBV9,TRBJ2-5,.,CASSSGAETQYF,TGTGCCAGCAGCTCAGGGGCAGAGACCCAGTACTTC
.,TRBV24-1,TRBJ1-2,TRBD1,CATSDSRRRDRYYGYTF,TGTGCCACCAGTGACTCGCGACGTCGGGACAGGTACTATGGCTACACCTTC
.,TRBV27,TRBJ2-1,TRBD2,CASSDSGGLDEQFF,TGTGCCAGCAGTGACAGCGGGGGCCTCGATGAGCAGTTCTTC
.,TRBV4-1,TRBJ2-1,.,CASSPGGDEQFF,TGCGCCAGCAGCCCCGGGGGTGACGAGCAGTTCTTC
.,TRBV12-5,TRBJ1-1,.,CASGFPENTEAFF,TGTGCTAGTGGTTTTCCAGAGAACACTGAAGCTTTCTTT
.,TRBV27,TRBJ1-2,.,CASSFRGSYGYTF,TGTGCCAGCAGTTTCAGGGGTTCCTATGGCTACACCTTC
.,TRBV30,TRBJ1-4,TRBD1,CAWSGDRVATNEKLFF,TGTGCCTGGAGTGGCGACAGGGTAGCAACTAATGAAAAACTGTTTTTT
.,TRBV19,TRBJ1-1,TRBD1,CASSIRQGLPEAFF,TGTGCCAGTAGTATCCGACAGGGACTGCCTGAAGCTTTCTTT
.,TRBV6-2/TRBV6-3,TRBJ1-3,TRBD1,CASSATGANTIYF,TGTGCCAGCAGTGCGACAGGGGCCAACACCATATATTTT
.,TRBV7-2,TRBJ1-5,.,CASSLRYGAQDQPQHF,TGTGCCAGCAGCTTACGTTATGGGGCGCAAGATCAGCCCCAGCATTTT
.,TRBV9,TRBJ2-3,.,CASSLTRGTQYF,TGTGCCAGCAGCCTCACACGTGGTACGCAGTATTTT
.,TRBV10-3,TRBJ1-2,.,CAISTEGAYGYTF,TGTGCCATCAGTACCGAGGGAGCCTATGGCTACACCTTC
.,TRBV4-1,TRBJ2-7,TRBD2,CASSHGTSGTYEQYF,TGCGCCAGCAGCCACGGCACTAGCGGTACCTACGAGCAGTACTTC
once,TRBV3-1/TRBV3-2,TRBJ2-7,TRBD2,CASSRATSGSYEQYF,TGTGCCAGCAGCCGCGCGACTAGCGGTTCCTACGAGCAGTACTTC
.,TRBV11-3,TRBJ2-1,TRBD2,CASSPGLAGGWNEQFF,TGTGCCAGCAGTCCCGGACTAGCGGGAGGGTGGAATGAGCAGTTCTTC
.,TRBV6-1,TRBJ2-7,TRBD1,CASSDPGGSSYEQYF,TGTGCCAGCAGTGATCCAGGGGGATCATCCTACGAGCAGTACTTC
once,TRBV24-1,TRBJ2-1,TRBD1,CATSDFVRGPYNEQFF,TGTGCCACCAGTGATTTTGTCAGGGGGCCCTACAATGAGCAGTTCTTC
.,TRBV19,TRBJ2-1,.,CASSSSGFSYNEQFF,TGTGCCAGTAGTAGTAGCGGCTTCTCCTACAATGAGCAGTTCTTC
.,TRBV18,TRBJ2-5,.,CASSPIQGGQETQYF,TGTGCCAGCTCACCCATACAGGGCGGTCAAGAGACCCAGTACTTC
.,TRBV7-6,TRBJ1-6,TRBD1,CASSLGSGRGLDNSPLHF,TGTGCCAGCAGCTTAGGTTCGGGCAGGGGGCTAGATAATTCACCCCTCCACTTT
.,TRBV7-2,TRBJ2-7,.,CASSLTIGTGEQYF,TGTGCCAGCAGCTTAACGATCGGGACTGGGGAGCAGTACTTC
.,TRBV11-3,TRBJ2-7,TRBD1,CASSRPSPGPGQGRHEQYF,TGTGCCAGCAGCAGACCCTCCCCCGGACCGGGACAGGGGAGGCACGAGCAGTACTTC
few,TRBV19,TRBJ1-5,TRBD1,CASSGTGGNQPQHF,TGTGCCAGTAGCGGGACAGGGGGCAATCAGCCCCAGCATTTT
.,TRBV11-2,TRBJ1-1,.,CASSLDHRANTEAFF,TGTGCCAGCAGCTTAGATCACAGGGCGAACACTGAAGCTTTCTTT
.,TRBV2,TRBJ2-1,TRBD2,CASRGLAGGPAYNEQFF,TGTGCCAGCAGGGGACTAGCGGGGGGGCCGGCCTACAATGAGCAGTTCTTC
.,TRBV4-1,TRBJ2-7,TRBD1,CASSHLGQWSYEQYF,TGCGCCAGCAGCCACTTGGGACAGTGGTCCTACGAGCAGTACTTC
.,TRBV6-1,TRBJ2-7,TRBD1,CASSEAIFNPGQGYEQYF,TGTGCCAGCAGTGAAGCGATTTTTAACCCGGGACAGGGGTACGAGCAGTACTTC
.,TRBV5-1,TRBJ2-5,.,CASSHRQETQYF,TGCGCCAGCAGCCACAGGCAAGAGACCCAGTACTTC
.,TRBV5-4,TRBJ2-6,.,CASQIRVPDKVGNVLTF,TGTGCCAGCCAAATTCGCGTACCAGACAAAGTCGGCAACGTCCTGACTTTC
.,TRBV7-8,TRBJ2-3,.,CASSPLGGDTQYF,TGTGCCAGCAGCCCCCTTGGCGGAGATACGCAGTATTTT
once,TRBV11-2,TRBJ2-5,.,CASSFGVGETQYF,TGTGCCAGCAGCTTCGGAGTCGGGGAGACCCAGTACTTC
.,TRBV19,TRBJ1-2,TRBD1,CASSLGQAVNAYTF,TGTGCCAGTAGTCTCGGACAGGCCGTTAATGCCTACACCTTC
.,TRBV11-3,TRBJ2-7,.,CASSLAGNSYEQYF,TGTGCCAGCAGCTTAGCGGGGAACTCCTACGAGCAGTACTTC
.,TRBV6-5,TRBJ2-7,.,CASSYSTGAYEQYF,TGTGCCAGCAGTTACTCGACAGGAGCCTACGAGCAGTACTTC
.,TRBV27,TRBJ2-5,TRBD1,CASAGTVQETQYF,TGTGCCAGCGCCGGGACAGTCCAAGAGACCCAGTACTTC
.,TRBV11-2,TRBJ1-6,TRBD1,CASSFGTGYNSPLHF,TGTGCCAGCAGCTTCGGGACAGGCTATAATTCACCCCTCCACTTT
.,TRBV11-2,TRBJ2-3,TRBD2,CASSSTSGTDTQYF,TGTGCCAGCAGTTCCACTAGCGGCACAGATACGCAGTATTTT
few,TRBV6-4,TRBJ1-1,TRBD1,CASSDPRDRGRGENTEAFF,TGTGCCAGCAGTGACCCCCGGGACAGGGGGCGCGGGGAGAACACTGAAGCTTTCTTT
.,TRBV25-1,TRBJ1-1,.,CASRTAMNTEAFF,TGTGCCAGCAGAACAGCTATGAACACTGAAGCTTTCTTT
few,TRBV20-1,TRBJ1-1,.,CSSEANTEAFF,TGCAGTTCCGAGGCGAACACTGAAGCTTTCTTT
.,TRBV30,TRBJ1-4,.,CAWSGQALSNEKLFF,TGTGCCTGGAGTGGACAGGCTCTTTCTAATGAAAAACTGTTTTTT